A single T cell receptor (beta chain) is shown here with its context. Its antigen is not known. The data were taken from a study of cytomegalovirus exposure and HLA in healthy donors. Findings and limits, study-wide: For most TCR sequences rarity was the rule, although some public TCRs occurred in many donors. The tendency of first-cohort TCR clusters to co-occur in the roughly 120 validation repertoires was identified by a subsequent analysis.

Using immunoSEQ multiplex PCR, the repertoire was profiled, and TCRdb retains in-frame clones only, with some absent. The sample consists of some 150,000 clones, 86% of them appearing once. Sequencing was done on a sample of PBMCs. The receptor's source is a human donor in good health.

CDR3 DNA sequence: TGTGCCAGCAGCTTAGGCGAGACAGGGGGAGAATACGAGCAGTACTTC. Translation: CASSLGETGGEYEQYF. The V call is TRBV7-8, the J call TRBJ2-7; 9 bases map to TRBD1. J was trimmed by 4 bases and V by 1 base; bases with no gene match: 8. The CDR3 contains 16 residues. Germline V gene data show CDR1 as SGHVS and CDR2 as FQNEAQ.